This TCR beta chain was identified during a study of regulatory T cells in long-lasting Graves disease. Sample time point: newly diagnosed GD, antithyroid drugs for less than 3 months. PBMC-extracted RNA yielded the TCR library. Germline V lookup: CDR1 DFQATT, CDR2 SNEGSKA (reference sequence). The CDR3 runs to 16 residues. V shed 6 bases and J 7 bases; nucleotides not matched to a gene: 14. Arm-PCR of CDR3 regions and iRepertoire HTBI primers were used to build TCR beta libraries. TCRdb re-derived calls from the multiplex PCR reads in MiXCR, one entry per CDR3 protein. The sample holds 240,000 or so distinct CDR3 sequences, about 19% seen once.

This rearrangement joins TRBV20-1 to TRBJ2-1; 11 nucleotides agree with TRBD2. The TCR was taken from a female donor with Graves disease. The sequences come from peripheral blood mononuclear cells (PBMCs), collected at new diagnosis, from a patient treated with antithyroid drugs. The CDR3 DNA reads TGCAGTGCACGGCTAGCGGGAGGCCCCGGAGGGAATGAGCAGTTCTTC. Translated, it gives CSARLAGGPGGNEQFF.